This TCR beta chain is drawn from a study of blood T cell repertoires in COVID-19. Study overall: The United States, Italy and Spain supplied acute and convalescent COVID-19 samples. Nucleic acid was either cDNA or gDNA, and it came from T cells, B-cell-depleted T cells, or PBMCs.

This clone showed up just once. In the original workflow: Estimation of nucleated cell counts relied on the amplification of reference gene primers. Assay used: immunoSEQ multiplex PCR; TCRdb lists only in-frame clones, some missing. Clonal size and the V and J genes are those of that table, whereas D and trimming came from the DNA. The data show some 20,000 clones, approximately 90% seen once. This CDR3 is built from 16 residues. The V gene lost 0 bases and the J gene lost 7 bases, with 15 bases spanning the gap. In germline, CDR1 is MNHEY, CDR2 SVGAGI. The sample was peripheral blood. The source of this sequence is a man aged 45-60 years with active COVID-19. V usage is TRBV6-5 and J usage is TRBJ1-4, with D possibly TRBD1 on 6 matching bases. The CDR3 loop is CASSYSAGVRGEKLFF. The CDR3 DNA reads TGTGCCAGCAGTTACTCGGCAGGGGTTCGGGGTGAAAAACTGTTTTTT.